This T cell receptor beta chain originates from a study of shared clonotypes between healthy human individuals (dated by TCRdb to the early 2020s). In the study overall: The cohort included a few men and a couple of women between 18 and 49 years of age. Per donor, three plates each were used for CD4 naive and CD4 memory, two for CD8 naive, and one for CD8 memory. Blood TCR repertoires of a handful of healthy adults were deeply sequenced to estimate repertoire size and the extent of clonotype sharing between individuals. Different laboratories and diverse techniques were used to prepare libraries and sequence TCR repertoires, to increase sequencing depth and limit assay-specific biases. Between about 0.85 and 10 billion PBMCs per donor were obtained by leukapheresis. Overall study results and their limits: Sampling was restricted to blood, and TCR repertoires in tissues likely differ from the TCR repertoires found in blood. Estimated clonotype richness was generally larger for naive than for memory subsets. Sharing across several donors was observed for about 5% of naive CD4, less than 4% of naive CD8, 2% to 2.5% of memory CD4, and approximately 0.41% of memory CD8 clonotypes. Because the study included a small number of donors, the genetic and exposure-history diversity represented was limited. Rarefaction of sorted-subset datasets indicated incomplete sequencing despite the large sequencing depth. Clonotypes shared by all four sorted-subset donors showed higher generation probabilities than non-shared clonotypes. Based on pairwise subsampling, the degree of clonotype sharing among donors was expected to be affected by sequencing depth.

CD8 naive samples consisted of CD45RO-negative cells that were positively selected for CCR7, yielding a CD45RA+CCR7+ population without TemRA cells. Healthy HIV-negative adults with no recently reported acute infections or vaccinations were included as donors. Only Caucasian adults living in Nashville, Tennessee, USA were represented among the donors. Blood was collected by leukapheresis, and PBMCs were isolated by Ficoll-Histopaque density gradient centrifugation and then cryopreserved in liquid nitrogen vapor phase. Analytical flow cytometry was used to check the purity and quantity of every magnetically sorted T cell population. Genomic DNA was isolated from every sorted fraction and measured by UV absorbance on a Nanodrop 2000c. TCR CDR3 regions were amplified from genomic DNA by multiplex PCR using the deep immunoSEQ assay. Genomic DNA extracted from each cell subset was distributed evenly over all wells of several immunoSEQ 96-well plates, and each plate served as one replicate. For sorted subsets, approximately 200 ng of genomic DNA, equivalent to roughly 33,000 T cell genomes, went into each replicate PCR. Purified libraries were quantified with a Qubit 3.0 fluorometer, sized on a Bioanalyzer 2100, and re-quantified with the KAPA Library Quantification kit. Every immunoSEQ 96-well plate was sequenced on a dedicated single-read 150-cycle Illumina NextSeq 550 flow cell. In the paper's pipeline: Because the immunoSEQ output held only junctional sequences and lacked quality scores, the filtering could not match the filtering applied to full-length reads. To assign V/J genes and CDR3, sequences were annotated against IMGT germline references using PyIR, a Python wrapper for IgBLAST v1.9. Reads with weak V/J assignments (E-value above 1e-6), missing CDR3, stop codons, out-of-frame junctions, or ambiguous translated residues were removed. V3J clonotypes were defined as sequences sharing an identical inferred V gene, J gene, and CDR3 amino acid sequence. To compute the percentage overlap between repertoires, the number of shared unique clonotypes was divided by the size of the smaller repertoire. Three approaches were used to assess repertoire richness: RTK rarefaction, the Chao1 estimator, and Recon v2.1 estimates of unobserved clonotypes. For all TCRbeta clonotypes obtained by the gDNA method from a few donors, generation probabilities were computed with OLGA. TCRdb stores this immuneACCESS table with in-frame sequences only. Part of the clones is absent; in the studies checked, under half of the shortfall reflects unresolved V genes, and no reason is known for the rest. V, J and clone size are those of that table, while D and trimming were read from the DNA. In all, the sample holds 1.5 million to 2.5 million clones, and 85% to 95% of those were seen once. Jointly, the top ten make up around 1.2% of the sample.

Points on this clone: Its target antigen remains unknown. No per-base quality is available; no much larger clone lies one base away.

CDR1 and CDR2, per the germline V gene, are SGDLS and YYNGEE. Including cysteine and phenylalanine, the CDR3 has 15 amino acids. The kept DNA is CDR3 alone, 45 bases in frame from the first base. Trimming removed 1 base from V and 0 bases from J; the gene matches leave 1 base unexplained. The chain links TRBV9 with TRBJ2-7, with 10 bases in between that match TRBD2. The sample was naive CD8+ T cells sorted from blood. The sample's cell subset or site label, in plain terms: CD45RA+CCR7+. This clonotype was obtained from a man aged 18-30 years in good health. Read as DNA, the sequence is TGTGCCAGCAGCGTAAGCGGGGGGGCCTCCTACGAGCAGTACTTC. Translation gives CASSVSGGASYEQYF.